Below, one T cell receptor (beta chain) is given with its context. TCRdb's table, derived via immunoSEQ multiplex PCR, lists solely in-frame clones and lacks some. The sample records some 240,000 clones, around 80% being singletons. The CDR3 has 16 residues. Per the germline V gene, CDR1 is SGHKS and CDR2 is YYEKEE (reference sequence). J gave up 5 bases and V 0 bases, and 4 bases lay outside the gene matches. This entry is derived from a study of blood T cell repertoires in COVID-19. J is TRBJ1-4 and V is TRBV5-5; TRBD1 agrees at 10 bases. The TCR comes from a woman in her 70s with acute or convalescent COVID-19. The sequencing input was peripheral blood. In DNA, the CDR3 is TGTGCCAGCAGCTTGGGACAGGGGGCAGGGAATGAAAAACTGTTTTTT. Translating it yields CASSLGQGAGNEKLFF.